This T cell receptor (beta chain) came from a study of OX40 agonist ivuxolimab in advanced cancers. Generated by immunoSEQ multiplex PCR, the TCRdb table keeps only in-frame clones and is missing some. Seen here are tens of thousands of clones, roughly 81% observed once, and the top ten hold roughly 4.5%. The CDR3 sequence is 13 residues long. Germline-derived CDR1 and CDR2 are KGHSH and LQKENI. V lost 2 bases and J 2 bases, leaving 5 bases between the germline ends. The receptor was isolated from an adult with an advanced solid tumor such as melanoma, head and neck, liver or kidney cancer. This specimen consisted of CD4+ or CD8+ T cells sorted from blood, obtained in a trial of the OX40 agonist ivuxolimab. The chain joins TRBV18 to TRBJ2-3; D gene unclear. CDR3: CASSPGPTDTQYF. The CDR3 DNA follows: TGTGCCAGCTCACCAGGGCCCACAGATACGCAGTATTTT.